These T cell receptor beta chains were read from a single sample in a study of T cell responses to AZD1222 COVID-19 vaccine. Produced via immunoSEQ multiplex PCR; TCRdb's table is partial and in-frame only. The repertoire consists of 120,000 to 150,000 clones, with roughly nine tenths occurring once and the leading ten covering approximately 9%. Sequencing used peripheral blood, obtained 28 days after the second AZD1222 dose. Receptors originate from an adult who received the AZD1222 COVID-19 vaccine. The CDR3 runs from the conserved cysteine through the conserved F or W. Fields, in order: CDR3 protein, CDR3 DNA, CDR3 length, J gene, D gene, V gene, clone size. D genes are given only for firm matches. Only part of the rows carry a size: once, few, many, or a class if the clone is expanded.

CASSQAIGPALNTEAFF | TGCGCCAGCAGCCAAGCTATTGGACCGGCACTTAACACTGAAGCTTTCTTT | 17 | TRBJ1-1 | . | TRBV4-1 | .
CASSSRPYGYTF | TGTGCCAGCAGCTCAAGGCCGTATGGCTACACCTTC | 12 | TRBJ1-2 | . | TRBV9 | .
CATSDRTSGYNEQFF | TGTGCCACCAGTGATAGGACTAGCGGCTACAATGAGCAGTTCTTC | 15 | TRBJ2-1 | TRBD2 | TRBV24-1 | .
CAISPRLAGGSNTGELFF | TGTGCCATCAGTCCAAGACTAGCGGGTGGATCGAACACCGGGGAGCTGTTTTTT | 18 | TRBJ2-2 | TRBD2 | TRBV10-3 | .
CATSPPPFTDTQYF | TGTGCCACCTCGCCACCTCCCTTCACGGATACGCAGTATTTT | 14 | TRBJ2-3 | . | TRBV19 | .
CASSFGGEYSPLHF | TGTGCCAGCAGCTTCGGGGGGGAGTATTCACCCCTCCACTTT | 14 | TRBJ1-6 | . | TRBV7-6 | once
CASSYSAYSNTEAFF | TGTGCCAGCAGTTACTCGGCCTACAGTAACACTGAAGCTTTCTTT | 15 | TRBJ1-1 | . | TRBV6-5 | .
CASSLGLAGAGGELFF | TGTGCCAGCAGCTTAGGCCTAGCGGGAGCAGGCGGGGAGCTGTTTTTT | 16 | TRBJ2-2 | TRBD2 | TRBV13 | .
CASSIQGYNEQFF | TGTGCCAGCAGTATACAGGGTTACAATGAGCAGTTCTTC | 13 | TRBJ2-1 | . | TRBV28 | .
CASRDRGVQPQHF | TGTGCCAGTAGAGACAGGGGTGTTCAGCCCCAGCATTTT | 13 | TRBJ1-5 | TRBD1 | TRBV19 | .
CASSSGQGVSPLHF | TGTGCCAGCAGCTCGGGCCAGGGGGTCTCACCCCTCCACTTT | 14 | TRBJ1-6 | TRBD1 | TRBV7-9 | .
CASSTGGTSGLVGTQYF | TGTGCCAGTAGTACCGGGGGGACTAGCGGTCTCGTAGGTACGCAGTATTTT | 17 | TRBJ2-3 | TRBD2 | TRBV19 | .
CASSEGRLNQPQHF | TGTGCCAGCAGTGAGGGGAGGCTTAATCAGCCCCAGCATTTT | 14 | TRBJ1-5 | . | TRBV6-1 | .
CASSESWKPNEKLFF | TGTGCCAGCAGTGAGAGTTGGAAGCCGAATGAAAAACTGTTTTTT | 15 | TRBJ1-4 | . | TRBV28 | .
CASSVGTDTEAFF | TGTGCCAGCAGCGTAGGGACTGACACTGAAGCTTTCTTT | 13 | TRBJ1-1 | . | TRBV9 | once
CASSPSGGSTDTQYF | TGTGCCAGCAGCCCTAGCGGAGGCAGCACAGATACGCAGTATTTT | 15 | TRBJ2-3 | TRBD2 | TRBV7-8 | .
CAWSVRGAEAFF | TGTGCCTGGAGTGTCCGGGGGGCTGAAGCTTTCTTT | 12 | TRBJ1-1 | . | TRBV30 | .
CASRETQGPRYGYTF | TGCGCCAGCAGGGAAACCCAGGGGCCGCGATATGGCTACACCTTC | 15 | TRBJ1-2 | . | TRBV5-1 | .
CASRSPLGATNEKLFF | TGTGCCAGTAGGTCCCCTCTGGGCGCAACTAATGAAAAACTGTTTTTT | 16 | TRBJ1-4 | . | TRBV19 | .
CASSFDIPGLFF | TGTGCCAGCAGCTTCGATATCCCCGGACTGTTTTTT | 12 | TRBJ2-2 | . | TRBV7-9 | once
CASSEGQGNTEAFF | TGTGCCAGCAGTGAGGGACAGGGGAACACTGAAGCTTTCTTT | 14 | TRBJ1-1 | TRBD1 | TRBV2 | .
CASSLAIGTGGSGANVLTF | TGCGCCAGCAGCTTGGCCATAGGGACAGGAGGCTCTGGGGCCAACGTCCTGACTTTC | 19 | TRBJ2-6 | TRBD1 | TRBV5-1 | once
CASATSGSSTDTQYF | TGTGCCAGCGCGACTAGCGGGTCTAGCACAGATACGCAGTATTTT | 15 | TRBJ2-3 | TRBD2 | TRBV7-6 | .
CASSTRQGAGEKLFF | TGTGCCAGTAGTACCCGACAGGGGGCAGGTGAAAAACTGTTTTTT | 15 | TRBJ1-4 | TRBD1 | TRBV19 | .
CASSSNRNTIYF | TGTGCCAGCAGCTCGAACAGAAACACCATATATTTT | 12 | TRBJ1-3 | . | TRBV7-2 | .
CASSPQGAGRLGYTF | TGCGCCAGCAGTCCCCAGGGGGCGGGTAGGCTAGGCTACACCTTC | 15 | TRBJ1-2 | TRBD1 | TRBV4-1 | once
CASSLSSLETQYF | TGTGCCAGCAGCTTATCATCTTTGGAGACCCAGTACTTC | 13 | TRBJ2-5 | . | TRBV11-3 | .
CASSFWTGVSYEQYF | TGTGCCAGCAGCTTTTGGACAGGGGTTTCCTACGAGCAGTACTTC | 15 | TRBJ2-7 | TRBD1 | TRBV7-2 | .
CASSVGAGPQGYEQYF | TGTGCCAGCAGCGTAGGGGCAGGCCCACAAGGGTACGAGCAGTACTTC | 16 | TRBJ2-7 | . | TRBV9 | .